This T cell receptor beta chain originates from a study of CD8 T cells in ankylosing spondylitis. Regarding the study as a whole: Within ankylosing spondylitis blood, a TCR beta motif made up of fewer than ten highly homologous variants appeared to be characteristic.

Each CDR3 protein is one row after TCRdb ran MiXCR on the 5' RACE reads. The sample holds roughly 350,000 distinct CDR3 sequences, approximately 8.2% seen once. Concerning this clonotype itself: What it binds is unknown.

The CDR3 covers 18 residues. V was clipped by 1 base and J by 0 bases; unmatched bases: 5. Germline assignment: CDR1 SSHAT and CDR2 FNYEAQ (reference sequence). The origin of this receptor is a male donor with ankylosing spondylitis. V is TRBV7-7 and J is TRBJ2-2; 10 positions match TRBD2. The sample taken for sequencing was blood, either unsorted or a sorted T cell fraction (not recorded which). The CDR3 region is CASSLVLAGASNTGELFF. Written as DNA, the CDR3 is TGTGCCAGCAGCTTAGTTCTAGCGGGAGCGTCGAACACCGGGGAGCTGTTTTTT.